One and the same sample provided the 16 T cell receptor beta chains below, sequenced in a study of CD8+CD57+ T cells in acquired aplastic anemia. The template used for profiling TCR beta VDJ and CDR3 was genomic DNA. TCRdb analysed the reads with MiXCR anew, one entry per CDR3 protein. Among roughly 250,000 distinct CDR3 sequences, around 45% were seen once, and the ten largest hold about 8.3%. For sequencing, patients were chosen who had shown expansion of CD8+CD57+ cells by flow cytometry. The sample consisted of sorted CD4+, CD8+, or CD8+CD57+ T cells (not recorded which) from PBMCs. These receptors were collected from a human donor with aplastic anemia.

This clonotype was observed a handful of times. The V gene is TRBV20-1, the J gene TRBJ2-1; D gene uncertain. The CDR3 covers 15 residues. V was trimmed by 2 bases and J by 9 bases, leaving 20 bases between them. Germline CDR1 reads DFQATT; CDR2 reads SNEGSKA (reference sequence). In nucleotides, the CDR3 is TGCAGTGCTAGACTAGGGCAGACTCAAAAGGGTGAGCAGTTCTTC. Translated: CSARLGQTQKGEQFF.

This chain connects TRBV29-1 to TRBJ1-2; TRBD1 might be the D (6 bases). CDR1 is SQVTM, CDR2 ANQGSEA, per germline. The V end lost 6 bases, the J end lost 0 bases, and 17 bases lay between the germline ends. The CDR3 runs 15 residues. CDR3: CSVPETGTANYGYTF. The CDR3, as DNA: TGCAGCGTACCAGAGACAGGCACGGCTAACTATGGCTACACCTTC. The variable domain in full, completed from reference TRBV29-1 and TRBJ1-2, reads SAVISQKPSRDICQRGTSLTIQCQVDSQVTMMFWYRQQPGQSLTLIATANQGSEATYESGFVIDKFPISRPNLTFSTLTVSNMSPEDSSIYLCSVPETGTANYGYTFGSGTRLTVV.

The chain links TRBV25-1 to TRBJ2-7; TRBD2 agrees at 9 bases. The length of the CDR3 is 14 residues. Germline values: CDR1 MGHDK, CDR2 SYGVNS. With 6 bases clipped from V and 4 bases from J, the junction kept 7 bases outside the gene matches. The CDR3 spells CASRMTSGGYEQYF. The CDR3 DNA reads as TGTGCCAGCAGGATGACTAGCGGCGGGTACGAGCAGTACTTC.

This clonotype was detected many times. This rearrangement joins TRBV24-1 to TRBJ2-7; TRBD2 is a possible D gene (6 bases). V gave up 2 bases and J gave up 4 bases, with 23 bases separating them. The CDR3 is 18 residues long. The germline V gene has CDR1 KGHDR and CDR2 SFDVKD. CDR3 sequence reads: CATSDSTPGLPTEYEQYF. CDR3 in DNA: TGTGCCACCAGTGATTCAACACCGGGACTCCCAACGGAATACGAGCAGTACTTC.

This clonotype was detected many times. The chain is built from TRBV7-9 and TRBJ1-2; 8 nucleotides line up with TRBD1. The CDR3 runs to 14 residues. CDR1 is SEHNR and CDR2 is FQNEAQ in the germline V gene (reference sequence). Trimming cost V 4 bases and J 3 bases; bases outside gene matches: 4. The CDR3, as DNA: TGTGCCAGCAGCTCCCCGGACAGGGACTATGGCTACACCTTC. It is translated as CASSSPDRDYGYTF. Complete variable domain (other parts from reference TRBV7-9 and TRBJ1-2): DTGVSQNPRHKITKRGQNVTFRCDPISEHNRLYWYRQTLGQGPEFLTYFQNEAQLEKSRLLSDRFSAERPKGSFSTLEIQRTEQGDSAMYLCASSSPDRDYGYTFGSGTRLTVV.

The chain employs TRBV20-1 and TRBJ2-1; 10 positions agree with TRBD1. Germline assignment: CDR1 DFQATT and CDR2 SNEGSKA (reference sequence). Trimming at V came to 2 bases and at J to 3 bases, leaving 10 bases not matched to a gene. The CDR3 is 17 amino acids. CDR3 loop: CSARWGQGQLHYNEQFF. The CDR3 DNA reads as TGCAGTGCTAGATGGGGACAGGGGCAACTCCACTACAATGAGCAGTTCTTC.

The sample holds one count of this clonotype. The chain joins TRBV29-1 to TRBJ1-1; D is uncertain. This CDR3 comprises 13 residues. With 4 bases removed from V and 1 base from J, the gap between germline ends came to 10 bases. Germline CDR1 reads SQVTM; CDR2 reads ANQGSEA. The CDR3 DNA is TGCAGCGTTGGACCCCTGGGGAACACTGAAGCTTTCTTT. Its protein is CSVGPLGNTEAFF.

The genes are TRBV7-2 and TRBJ2-7, with D possibly TRBD2 on 6 matching bases. The CDR3 covers 14 residues. Per germline, CDR1 SGHTA and CDR2 FQGNSA. Trimming left V 4 bases short and J 6 bases short, with 16 bases between. The CDR3 DNA is TGTGCCAGCAGCTACTTAGGAGGGAGCTCCGAGCAGTACTTC. Translating it yields CASSYLGGSSEQYF.

J is TRBJ2-7 and V is TRBV20-1; TRBD1 might be the D (5 bases). The germline gives CDR1 DFQATT, CDR2 SNEGSKA (reference sequence). This CDR3 has 14 amino acids. Between the trimmed V and J ends, which lost 0 bases and 3 bases, there was a span of 12 bases. The CDR3 protein is CSAREGARFYEQYF. CDR3 DNA: TGCAGTGCTAGAGAAGGGGCCAGATTCTACGAGCAGTACTTC.

This clonotype was observed at least ten times. The chain uses TRBV30 and TRBJ2-7; 7 nucleotides match TRBD1. Trimming at V came to 0 bases and at J to 6 bases, leaving 5 bases not matched to a gene. This CDR3 is 13 amino acids long. Looked up from germline, CDR1 is GTSNPN and CDR2 is SVGIG (reference sequence). This chain's CDR3 is CAWSVQGIGEQYF. DNA for the CDR3: TGTGCCTGGAGTGTACAGGGGATTGGCGAGCAGTACTTC.

The chain links TRBV20-1 to TRBJ2-1; 11 bases map to TRBD2. Germline CDR1 DFQATT, CDR2 SNEGSKA (reference sequence). The CDR3 contains 14 residues. The junction had 6 bases not matched to a gene; V was cut back by 6 bases and J by 5 bases. CDR3 amino acids: CSAKGTSGNNEQFF. The CDR3 DNA follows: TGCAGTGCAAAGGGGACTAGCGGAAACAATGAGCAGTTCTTC.

The V call is TRBV7-2, the J call TRBJ2-5, with TRBD2 matching over 12 bases. V trimming: 3 bases; J trimming: 4 bases; junction bases outside the gene matches: 3. The CDR3 length is 15 residues. Germline V gene lookup returns CDR1 SGHTA and CDR2 FQGNSA. CDR3 coding DNA: TGTGCCAGCAGCTTCACGGGACTAGCGGGAGAGACCCAGTACTTC. Translation: CASSFTGLAGETQYF.

The rearrangement uses TRBV10-3 and TRBJ1-1, with D perhaps matching TRBD1 (6 bases). The length of the CDR3 is 14 residues. Germline V gene sequence: CDR1 ENHRY, CDR2 SYGVKD. V lost 6 bases and J 3 bases, leaving 14 bases between the germline ends. CDR3 sequence: CAISMDSPDTEAFF. The CDR3 DNA is TGTGCCATCAGCATGGACAGCCCGGACACTGAAGCTTTCTTT.

The sample holds one count of this clonotype. The chain combines TRBV20-1 with TRBJ2-7; 12 bases align to TRBD2. The CDR3 totals 14 residues. J was trimmed by 4 bases and V by 3 bases; bases with no gene match: 4. CDR1 is DFQATT and CDR2 is SNEGSKA in the germline V gene (reference sequence). CDR3 bases: TGCAGTGCTAGCTTCGGGACTAGCGGGTACGAGCAGTACTTC. This encodes CSASFGTSGYEQYF.

The sample holds many counts of this clonotype. This rearrangement joins TRBV7-8 to TRBJ2-7, with a tentative D call TRBD2 (6 bases). Trimming cost V 7 bases and J 4 bases, with 20 bases left between them. CDR1 SGHVS and CDR2 FQNEAQ come from the germline V gene. The CDR3 loop spans 15 amino acids. The CDR3 here is CASTLSGGDLYEQYF. In DNA form, the CDR3 reads TGTGCCAGCACCCTAAGCGGCGGGGATCTTTACGAGCAGTACTTC.

The gene calls are TRBV7-9 and TRBJ1-2; D ambiguous. CDR1 is SEHNR and CDR2 is FQNEAQ in the germline V gene (reference sequence). Between the trimmed V and J ends, which lost 11 bases and 4 bases, there was a span of 14 bases. This CDR3 comprises 12 residues. CDR3 region: CAGREASYGYTF. In DNA form, the CDR3 reads TGTGCCGGACGGGAGGCGAGCTATGGCTACACCTTC.